The subject of this entry is one T cell receptor (beta chain). Its binding antigen is unknown. Base quality data are lacking; no much larger clone is found one base away. There are 15 amino acids in the CDR3, from cysteine to phenylalanine inclusive. Just the 45-base CDR3 DNA is kept, in frame starting at base 1. Based on the germline V gene (reference sequence), the CDR1 and CDR2 sequences are GTSNPN and SVGIG. The trim is 3 bases for V and 2 bases for J, with a gap of 16 bases between the germline ends. This specimen's time point label, interpreted: pre-sensitization, week 0. According to the study, the label for this sample's treatment or condition signals: therapeutic diphenylcyclopropenone sensitization with weekly scalp DPC. At every patch-test visit, the blood draw took place before the patch test was put on. To be eligible, patients had to be aged 18 to 70, diagnosed with alopecia and judged suitable for DPC therapy, while pregnant patients were excluded. Total RNA was extracted from unfractionated whole blood collected in Tempus Blood RNA tubes.

Library preparation was by RACE. Sequenced using a NextSeq 500. During library preparation, unique molecular identifiers were attached to individual cDNA molecules so that TCRs could be counted quantitatively and reproducibly. Both TCR alpha and TCR beta chains were sequenced from each blood RNA sample. As for the authors' bioinformatics: The median number of TCRs per sample was approximately 96,000, ranging from roughly 20,000 to 700,000. The Decombinator software suite was used to annotate the V, J and CDR3 of the TCR reads. For PS versus PT1 abundance plots, all samples were subsampled to the same number of TCRs (28,000). Expanded TCRs were defined as absent before sensitization and observed at least eight times at the 2-week time point. The raw public data were reprocessed by TCRdb itself: fastp quality trimming at Q25, MiXCR clonotype calling, in-frame beta chains only. A single entry per CDR3 protein holds the most common genes and DNA from its merged rows. For this entry, the V and J calls and clone size follow TCRdb and not the study's own pipeline. Counted in this sample were fewer than 60,000 distinct CDR3 sequences; around 11% of them appeared once. In total, the top ten clones hold almost 4% of the sample.

The sample belongs to a study of human T cells and chemical hapten exposure (dated by TCRdb to the early 2020s). Study-level background: For sensitization, 2% DPC in acetone was applied to a roughly 2 cm by roughly 2 cm area of upper inner arm skin. Patients additionally received weekly therapeutic DPC doses to the scalp throughout the approximately 24-week study period. Patch testing was done on the upper back using Finn chambers containing 0.01% DPC, and results were scored after 6 days according to International Contact Dermatitis Research Group standards. Alopecia areata with under or over 50% scalp involvement, alopecia totalis and alopecia universalis were represented in the patient cohort, which was mostly female. Libraries were pooled for sequencing, and variation in per-sample TCR yields was attributed mainly to small differences in library volumes within the pool. Peripheral blood TCR repertoire changes were tracked in vivo in alopecia patients during primary and secondary sensitization to the hapten diphenylcyclopropenone (DPC). Blood samples were taken from patients before sensitization (week 0) and at 2, 6 and about 24 weeks after DPC sensitization. About 29 alopecia patients gave blood for TCR sequencing at one to four time points (pre-sensitization, 2, 6 and 24 weeks). General study outcomes and caveats: Because all patients had alopecia, a presumed autoimmune disease, the immune response of the patients might differ from that of healthy individuals. DPC sensitization did not change the number of TCRs with a frequency above 1 in 1000, and there was no evidence of changes in global repertoire structure. After repeated subsampling, changes were observed in the strength of the expansion versus patch-test correlation and in the threshold at which the correlation became significant. Expanded TCRs formed significantly more large CDR3 similarity clusters than pre-sensitization or healthy control sets, consistent with antigen-driven responses. Patch test score correlated positively with the number of PT1 expanded TCRs, reaching significance at thresholds 8, 16 and 32 but not at 4.

Here the sequenced sample was whole blood, taken in connection with sensitization to the hapten diphenylcyclopropenone (DPC). The chain is encoded by TRBV30 joined to TRBJ1-1, and possibly TRBD1, on 6 matching bases. This receptor was identified in a woman aged 40 to 50 with alopecia areata. Some clones in this sample may be carry-over from other donors' samples. The CDR3 region: CAWRGRGIGNTEAFF. The bases are TGTGCCTGGAGGGGTAGGGGGATTGGAAACACTGAAGCTTTCTTT.